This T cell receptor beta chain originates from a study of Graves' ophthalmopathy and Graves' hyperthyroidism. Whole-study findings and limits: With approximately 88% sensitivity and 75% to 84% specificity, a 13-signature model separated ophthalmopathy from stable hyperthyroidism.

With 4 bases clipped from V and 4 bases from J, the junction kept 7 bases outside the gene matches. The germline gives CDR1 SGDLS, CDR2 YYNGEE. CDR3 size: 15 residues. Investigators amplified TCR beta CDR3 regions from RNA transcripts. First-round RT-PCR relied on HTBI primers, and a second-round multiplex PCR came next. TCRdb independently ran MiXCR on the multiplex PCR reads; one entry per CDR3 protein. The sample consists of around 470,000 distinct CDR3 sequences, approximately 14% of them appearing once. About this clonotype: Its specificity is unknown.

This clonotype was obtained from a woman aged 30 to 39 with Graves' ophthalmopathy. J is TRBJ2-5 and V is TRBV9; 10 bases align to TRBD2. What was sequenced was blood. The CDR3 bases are TGTGCCAGCAGCAACGTAGCGGGAGGAGTAGAGACCCAGTACTTC. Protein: CASSNVAGGVETQYF.